One and the same sample provided the 3 T cell receptor beta chains below, sequenced in a study of blood T cell repertoires in COVID-19. Data came from immunoSEQ multiplex PCR; TCRdb stores just in-frame clones and leaves some out. This table holds more than 200,000 clones, approximately 86% found once. Sequencing was carried out using peripheral blood. These receptors originate from a woman aged 60 to 75 with COVID-19, enrolled during active disease.

The chain links TRBV30 to TRBJ2-7; D is uncertain. The CDR3 has 11 residues. V shed 2 bases and J shed 7 bases, with 9 bases lying between them. Per the germline V gene, CDR1 is GTSNPN and CDR2 is SVGIG (reference sequence). The CDR3 loop is CAWSRIREQYF. The CDR3 DNA reads TGTGCCTGGAGTAGAATCCGGGAGCAGTACTTC.

The chain has TRBV6-5 and TRBJ1-2; D remains ambiguous. This CDR3 comprises 12 residues. Germline loops: CDR1 MNHEY, CDR2 SVGAGI. Trimming removed 11 bases from V and 0 bases from J, with 10 bases in between. CDR3 DNA: TGTGCCGGAAACAGAGCTAACTATGGCTACACCTTC. The encoded protein is CAGNRANYGYTF.

The chain joins TRBV12-3 or TRBV12-4 to TRBJ1-6; D is undetermined. Trimming removed 3 bases at V and 12 bases at J, with 12 bases between. The CDR3 extends over 13 amino acids. The DNA of the CDR3 is TGTGCCAGCAGTTTTAGAGGCTCCCAACCCCTCCACTTT. Translating gives CASSFRGSQPLHF.